Sequencing of this TCR beta chain was carried out in a study of human T cells and chemical hapten exposure. The wider study: Patch testing placed 0.01% DPC on the upper back, with readings at 6 days. Whole-study findings and limits: Sensitizing with DPC caused no change in TCRs above 1 in 1000 frequency.

Source study methods: Sample TCR counts, which ranged from about 20,000 to 700,000, had a median of approximately 94,000. Each CDR3 protein gets one entry after TCRdb re-called the RACE reads with MiXCR. None of the V and J calls come from the authors' own analysis; TCRdb made them. The table lists more than 70,000 distinct CDR3 sequences, 7.5% to 9.5% of them singletons. This clonotype was seen ten or more times. Its target is unknown. Time point in this sample: pre-sensitization, week 0. The sample's treatment: therapeutic diphenylcyclopropenone sensitization with weekly scalp DPC. Those who donated were patients with alopecia, 18 to 70 years of age, and suitable for DPC. This CDR3 spans 15 amino acids. Germline V gene sequence: CDR1 SGHAT, CDR2 FQNNGV. V lost 2 bases to trimming and J lost 5 bases, with 15 bases between them.

The origin of this receptor is a man aged 40-55 years with alopecia areata. Some clones in this sample may be carry-over from other donors' samples. The chain combines TRBV11-2 with TRBJ1-1; perhaps TRBD1 as D (5 bases). Specimen: whole blood, collected in connection with sensitization to the hapten diphenylcyclopropenone (DPC). The CDR3 DNA follows: TGTGCCAGCAGCTTATCATCAGGGCGGGGAACTGAAGCTTTCTTT. Translating it yields CASSLSSGRGTEAFF.